This T cell receptor beta chain is drawn from a study of cytomegalovirus exposure and HLA in healthy donors. Whole-study results and caveats: Cytomegalovirus status was reportedly diagnosed by the classifier with high specificity and sensitivity. Usually a TCR sequence was rare, but some public TCRs were found in many donors.

V was trimmed by 4 bases and J by 2 bases, leaving 15 bases between them. The CDR3 covers 16 residues. From germline, CDR1 is SGHKS and CDR2 YYEKEE (reference sequence). The PCR ran on 60 Vbeta and 13 Jbeta primers. Repertoires were generated with immunoSEQ multiplex PCR, while TCRdb's copy carries only in-frame clones and drops some. Among roughly 120,000 clones listed, roughly 82% were seen once. As to this clone: The antigen is not known.

What was sequenced was PBMCs. The origin of this receptor is a woman aged 18-30 years in good health and CMV-seropositive. This chain uses TRBV5-5 with TRBJ1-4, with D uncertain. The CDR3 reads CASSPGRSTTNEKLFF. CDR3 sequence (DNA): TGTGCCAGCAGCCCCGGTAGGAGCACGACTAATGAAAAACTGTTTTTT.